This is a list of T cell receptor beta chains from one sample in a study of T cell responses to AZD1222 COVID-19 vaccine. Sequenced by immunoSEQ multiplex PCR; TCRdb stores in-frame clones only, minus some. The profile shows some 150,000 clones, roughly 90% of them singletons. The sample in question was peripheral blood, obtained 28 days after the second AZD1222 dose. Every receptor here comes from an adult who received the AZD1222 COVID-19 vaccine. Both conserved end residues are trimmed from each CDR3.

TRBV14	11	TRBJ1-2	ASSQVGGGGYT
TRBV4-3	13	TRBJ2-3	ASSQGNRGADTQY
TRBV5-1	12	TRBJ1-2	ASSLGTVLDDYT
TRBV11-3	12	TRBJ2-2	ASSLARNTGELF
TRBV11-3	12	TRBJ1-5	ASSWGQGVWPQH
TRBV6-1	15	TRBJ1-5	ASSATTGLGSNQPQH
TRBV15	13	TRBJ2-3	ATSRGGADTDTQY
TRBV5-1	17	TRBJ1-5	ASSPGGQYGPNGNQPQH
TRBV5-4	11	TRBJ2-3	ASSFGGTDTQY
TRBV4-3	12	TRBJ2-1	ASSQEVGEGEQF
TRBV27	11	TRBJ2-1	ATATSSYNEQF
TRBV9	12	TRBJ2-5	ASSVVAGQETQY
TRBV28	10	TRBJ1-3	ASSFQEGRPN
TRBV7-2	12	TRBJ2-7	ASSLLEGVYEQY
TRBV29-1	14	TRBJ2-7	SVGGRDRVDRGEQY
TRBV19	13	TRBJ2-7	ASSGTSGSDYEQY
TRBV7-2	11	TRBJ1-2	ASSPDVNYGYT
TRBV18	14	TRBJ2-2	ASSPNRGTNTGELF
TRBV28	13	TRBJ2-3	ASSPGQISTDTQY
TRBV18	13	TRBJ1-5	ASSPRDGVNQPQH
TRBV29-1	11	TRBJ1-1	SVPGTGSTEAF
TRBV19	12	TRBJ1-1	ASSLDRGHTEAF
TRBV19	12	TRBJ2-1	ASSSGTDYNEQF
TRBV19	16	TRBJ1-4	ASSIDRVGGLGDEKLF
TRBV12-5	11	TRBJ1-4	ASGGLANEKLF
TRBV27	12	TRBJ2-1	ASSLSGPVNEQF
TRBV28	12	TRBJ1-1	ASSGGQTNTEAF
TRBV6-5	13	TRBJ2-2	ASSTWGANTGELF
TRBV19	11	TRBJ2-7	ASRSGDPYEQY
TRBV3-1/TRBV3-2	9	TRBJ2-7	ASSWTYEQY
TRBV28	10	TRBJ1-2	ASSLDSYGYT
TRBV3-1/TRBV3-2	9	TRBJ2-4	ASSQGGRQY
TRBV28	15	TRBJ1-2	ASSFRAGAGSNYGYT
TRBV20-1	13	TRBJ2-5	SGSASGRVRETQY
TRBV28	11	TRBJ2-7	ASSAAQTYEQY
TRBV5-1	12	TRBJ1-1	ASSLPGLNTEAF
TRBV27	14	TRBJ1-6	ASSLSLDRWSSPLH
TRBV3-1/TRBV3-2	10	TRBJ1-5	ASSHSNQPQH
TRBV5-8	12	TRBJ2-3	ASSLAQGPDTQY
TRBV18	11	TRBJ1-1	ASSDGRGSEAF
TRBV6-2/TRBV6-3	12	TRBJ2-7	ASSPRTVSYEQY
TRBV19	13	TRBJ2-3	ASSTGTGDADTQY
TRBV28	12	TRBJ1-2	ASSLTGTPYGYT
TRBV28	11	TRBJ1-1	ASSLRQGLEAF
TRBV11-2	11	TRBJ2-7	ASTTVGHYEQY
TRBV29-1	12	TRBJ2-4	SAGTGGAEGIQY
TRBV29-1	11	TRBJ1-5	SVEASGNQPQH
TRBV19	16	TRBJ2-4	ASSIITTSPMAKNIQY
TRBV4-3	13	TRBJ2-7	ASSHGTAGAYEQY
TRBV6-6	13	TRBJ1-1	ASRTHRGRSTEAF